This note documents a single T cell receptor (beta chain) sequence. It lacks a known antigen. One base away there is no much larger clone; base qualities are not given. The donors were healthy, HIV-negative adults with no recently reported acute infections or vaccinations. Only Caucasian adults living in Nashville, Tennessee, USA were represented among the donors. Magnetic negative selection was used to enrich CD4+ T cells, after which naive cells were positively selected on CD45RA and the negative fraction became the memory subset. Blood was obtained by leukapheresis, after which PBMCs were separated by Ficoll-Histopaque density gradient centrifugation and cryopreserved in liquid nitrogen vapor phase. Analytical flow cytometry was used to check the purity and quantity of each magnetically sorted T cell population. From each sorted fraction, genomic DNA was isolated and quantified by UV absorbance on a Nanodrop 2000c.

This sample was taken from a study of shared clonotypes between healthy human individuals (dated by TCRdb to the early 2020s). Study-wide context: The cohort included a few men and a couple of women between 18 and 49 years of age. Leukapheresis yielded between about 0.85 and 9.5 billion PBMCs per donor. For each donor, three plates each were used for CD4 naive and CD4 memory, two plates were used for CD8 naive, and one plate was used for CD8 memory. To increase sequencing depth and limit assay-specific biases, TCR repertoire library preparation and sequencing were carried out by different laboratories using diverse techniques. To estimate repertoire size and how much clonotypes are shared between individuals, the study performed deep sequencing of blood TCR repertoires from five healthy adults.

TCR CDR3 regions were amplified from genomic DNA by multiplex PCR using the deep immunoSEQ assay. Extracted genomic DNA from each cell subset was spread evenly across all wells of several immunoSEQ 96-well plates, with each plate serving as a replicate. For sorted subsets, 200 to 250 ng genomic DNA, equal to 30,000 or so T cell genomes, was loaded into each replicate PCR. Purified libraries were quantified with a Qubit 3.0 fluorometer, sized on a Bioanalyzer 2100, and re-quantified with the KAPA Library Quantification kit. A separate single-read 150-cycle Illumina NextSeq 550 flow cell was used to sequence each immunoSEQ 96-well plate. On the authors' methods: Because only junctional sequences without quality scores were contained in the immunoSEQ output, filtering matching that applied to full-length reads could not be performed. Sequences were annotated with PyIR, a Python wrapper for IgBLAST v1.9, and V/J genes and CDR3 were assigned using IMGT germline references. Any read was removed if the V/J assignment was weak (E-value above 1e-6), the CDR3 was missing, or the read contained stop codons, out-of-frame junctions, or ambiguous translated residues. V3J clonotypes were defined as sequences sharing the same inferred V gene, J gene, and CDR3 amino acid sequence. Percentage overlap between repertoires was computed as shared unique clonotypes divided by the size of the smaller repertoire. Richness of each repertoire was evaluated using RTK rarefaction, the Chao1 estimator, and Recon v2.1 estimates of unobserved clonotypes. Generation probabilities were computed with OLGA for all TCRbeta clonotypes obtained by the gDNA method from a handful of donors. What TCRdb holds here is the immuneACCESS table cut down to in-frame rearrangements. Part of the clones is not present; checked against another copy, under half of the missing clones reflect an unresolved V gene, and the others are unexplained. From that table come the V and J calls and clone size; the DNA was used to work out D and trimming. Recorded for this sample are around 700,000 clones; around 73% of them occurred a single time. Clones ranked in the top ten supply 1.5% to 2% of the sample.

Results and caveats for the whole study, not just this receptor: Incomplete sequencing was indicated by rarefaction of sorted-subset datasets, despite the large sequencing depth. About 5% of naive CD4, 3.5% of naive CD8, 2.3% of memory CD4, and approximately 0.39% of memory CD8 clonotypes were shared across several donors. The small number of donors limited the genetic and exposure-history diversity represented. Compared with non-shared clonotypes, the clonotypes found in all four sorted-subset donors had higher generation probabilities. Based on pairwise subsampling, the degree of clonotype sharing among donors was expected to be affected by sequencing depth. Sampling was restricted to blood, and TCR repertoires in tissues likely differ from the TCR repertoires found in blood. Naive subsets generally had larger estimated clonotype richness than memory subsets did.

The CDR3 covers 15 residues, taking in both the cysteine and the phenylalanine. The CDR3 DNA has 45 bases and is translated from base 1. The V end loses 6 bases and the J end loses 1 base, and a stretch of 12 bases separates them. CDR1 and CDR2 (MNHEY, SMNVEV) derive from the germline V gene (reference sequence). This clonotype originated in a woman in her 30s in good health. The chain joins TRBV27 to TRBJ1-4; D gene: possibly TRBD1, on 6 matching bases. What was sequenced was memory CD4+ T cells sorted from blood. The cell subset or site label for this specimen denotes: CD45RA-negative fraction. The CDR3 reads CASSLQGLTNEKLFF. The base sequence is TGTGCCAGCAGCCTCCAGGGGCTAACTAATGAAAAACTGTTTTTT.